This T cell receptor (beta chain) was recorded in a study of CD8+CD57+ T cells in acquired aplastic anemia. Study-wide context: Sorted CD4+ plus CD8+ cells gave DNA averaging around 3 ug.

The use of genomic DNA as template underpinned the TCR beta VDJ and CDR3 profiling. Each CDR3 protein is one row after TCRdb ran MiXCR on the reads. The table includes around 250,000 distinct CDR3 sequences, 56% detected once. This clonotype showed up just once. The V gene's germline CDR1 is SGHVS and CDR2 FQNEAQ. This CDR3 contains 18 residues. The trim removed 11 bases at V and 0 bases at J, leaving 17 bases unmatched. The sequencing sample was made of sorted CD4+, CD8+, or CD8+CD57+ T cells (not recorded which) from PBMCs. This TCR was sampled from a human donor with severe aplastic anemia or a healthy control (not recorded which). This chain uses TRBV7-8 with TRBJ2-2; 8 nucleotides agree with TRBD1. CDR3 in DNA: TGTGCCTCATTGGGGGGACAGGCTCTTATCGCGAACACCGGGGAGCTGTTTTTT. Its protein product is CASLGGQALIANTGELFF.